The clone carrying this T cell receptor (beta chain) is labeled medium-sized. Its antigen is currently unknown. TCRdb re-analysed the reads in MiXCR, keeping a single row per CDR3 protein. This sample has over 750 distinct CDR3 sequences, with 14% to 15% found just once. The data were obtained in a study of liver allograft versus peripheral blood T cells. Overall study: Hepatic allograft T cell receptor repertoires were evaluated relative to those present in recipients' peripheral blood.

Germline V lookup: CDR1 MNHNY, CDR2 SVGAGI (reference sequence). Trimming took 6 bases from V and 5 from J, leaving 15 bases between them. This CDR3 has 14 residues. Whole-study findings and limits: The authors reported that T cell receptor repertoires inside liver allografts differed from those in peripheral blood.

The receptor was isolated from a human patient who had a liver transplant. Part of the T cells may come from the graft donor. This rearrangement joins TRBV6-6 to TRBJ2-3, with a tentative D call TRBD2 (6 bases). The CDR3 DNA reads TGTGCCAGCAGCCCGGGCCAGGGAGGAGATACGCAGTATTTT. Protein sequence: CASSPGQGGDTQYF.